These 20 T cell receptor beta chains originate from one sample sequenced in a study of T cells in Graves' hyperthyroidism and ophthalmopathy. The source material, RNA transcripts, was used to amplify TCR beta CDR3 regions. First-round RT-PCR of the TCR CDR3 relied on the HTBI primer set. One entry per CDR3 protein results from TCRdb running MiXCR on the multiplex PCR reads. Of about 400,000 distinct CDR3 sequences detected, about 16% appear once; the ten largest clones hold 30% to 35%. Specimen: blood. Every receptor here comes from a woman aged 25 to 39 with Graves' hyperthyroidism.

Many counts were recorded for this clonotype. This chain connects TRBV18 to TRBJ2-3; D possibly corresponds to TRBD1 (6 bases). V was trimmed by 4 bases and J by 1 base, leaving 18 bases between them. This CDR3 has 17 amino acids. Germline V gene lookup returns CDR1 KGHSH and CDR2 LQKENI. CDR3 nucleotides: TGTGCCAGCTCACGCGAACAGGGAAAGGGAGGCACAGATACGCAGTATTTT. Translation: CASSREQGKGGTDTQYF.

In the case of this clonotype: This could be a read error, since a much larger clone is one nucleotide away. V gene TRBV20-1 combines with J gene TRBJ2-3, with D perhaps matching TRBD1 or TRBD2 (6 bases each). CDR3 length equals 14 residues. Germline V gene lookup returns CDR1 DFQATT and CDR2 SNEGSKA (reference sequence). Trimming removed 0 bases from V and 3 bases from J, with 10 bases in between. CDR3 amino acids: CSAREQGLTDTQYF. The CDR3 DNA follows: TGCAGTGCTAGAGAACAGGGACTTACAGATACGCAGTATTTT.

The V and J genes are TRBV7-2 and TRBJ2-7, with 12 nucleotides matching TRBD2. Losses at the gene ends were 2 bases for V and 0 bases for J; bases not matched to a gene: 11. The length of the CDR3 is 19 residues. Germline V gene data show CDR1 as SGHTA and CDR2 as FQGNSA. The CDR3 spells CASSLIRLAGAHSSYEQYF. In DNA, the CDR3 is TGTGCCAGCAGCTTAATACGACTAGCGGGAGCCCACAGCTCCTACGAGCAGTACTTC.

This clonotype occurred many times. This chain uses TRBV3-1 with TRBJ1-1; 7 nucleotides match TRBD1. Germline values: CDR1 LGHDT, CDR2 YNNKEL (reference sequence). The CDR3 is made up of 15 amino acids. V shed 4 bases, J shed 8 bases, and the junction held 13 bases outside the gene matches. In DNA form, the CDR3 reads TGTGCCAGCAGCCGACCGACAGGGAGGAGAGAAGAAGCTTTCTTT. Encoded protein: CASSRPTGRREEAFF.

This clonotype has more than one count but fewer than ten. The V call is TRBV13, the J call TRBJ1-4; D is undetermined. The germline V and J ends were trimmed by 5 bases and 0 bases, with 10 bases remaining between them. The CDR3 length is 15 residues. CDR1 is PRHDT, CDR2 FYEKMQ, per germline (reference sequence). The CDR3 DNA reads TGTGCCAGCAGCCGGGAGGGATCAACTAATGAAAAACTGTTTTTT. Amino acid sequence: CASSREGSTNEKLFF. The full variable domain, completed using reference TRBV13 and TRBJ1-4, is AAGVIQSPRHLIKEKRETATLKCYPIPRHDTVYWYQQGPGQDPQFLISFYEKMQSDKGSIPDRFSAQQFSDYHSELNMSSLELGDSALYFCASSREGSTNEKLFFGSGTQLSVL.

V usage is TRBV15 and J usage is TRBJ2-5; 11 bases match TRBD2. Trimming removed 2 bases from V and 4 bases from J; junction bases left unmatched: 9. This CDR3 region has 17 residues. CDR1 is LNHNV, CDR2 YYDKDF, per germline (reference sequence). The CDR3 DNA follows: TGTGCCACCAGCAGAATTCTAGATCTAGCGGGAGGAGAGACCCAGTACTTC. Translation gives CATSRILDLAGGETQYF.

This clonotype was counted only a few times. The chain combines TRBV20-1 with TRBJ1-4; 7 nucleotides match TRBD1. With V trimmed by 0 bases and J by 2 bases, 3 bases remained unmatched. This CDR3 contains 15 residues. From germline, CDR1 is DFQATT and CDR2 SNEGSKA (reference sequence). The CDR3 nucleotides are TGCAGTGCTAGAGATCCCAGGGGGACTAATGAAAAACTGTTTTTT. It yields the protein CSARDPRGTNEKLFF.

This clonotype turned up a few times. V gene TRBV20-1 combines with J gene TRBJ2-7; perhaps TRBD1 as D (8 bases). The CDR3 extends over 18 amino acids. Trimming stripped 3 bases from V and 0 bases from J, with 24 bases between. Germline CDR1 reads DFQATT; CDR2 reads SNEGSKA (reference sequence). The CDR3 protein is CSAREQGVSGFISYEQYF. The DNA of the CDR3 is TGCAGTGCTAGGGAACAGGGGGTTAGCGGGTTTATCTCCTACGAGCAGTACTTC.

The chain recombines TRBV4-1 with TRBJ2-1, with TRBD2 matching 10 bases. After removal of 0 bases from V and 10 bases from J, the junction contained 12 bases not matched to a gene. The germline V gene encodes CDR1 MGHRA and CDR2 YSYEKL. This CDR3 has 17 amino acids. The DNA for the CDR3 is TGCGCCAGCAGCCAAGATGTCGCTAGCGGGAGCGGATGGGAGCAGTTCTTC. Its protein is CASSQDVASGSGWEQFF.

This clonotype was recorded at least ten times. V usage is TRBV6-1 and J usage is TRBJ1-5; possibly TRBD1 for D (5 bases). The CDR3 has 18 amino acids. Germline V gene sequence: CDR1 MNHNS, CDR2 SASEGT. The V end lost 4 bases, the J end lost 0 bases, and 19 bases lay between the germline ends. DNA for the CDR3: TGTGCCAGCAGTGGATTCGGGGGAGGGTTGTATAGCAATCAGCCCCAGCATTTT. Protein: CASSGFGGGLYSNQPQHF.

The rearrangement joins TRBV5-1 to TRBJ2-7; 10 nucleotides match TRBD1. Germline V gene sequence: CDR1 SGHRS, CDR2 YFSETQ. This CDR3 contains 16 residues. J was trimmed by 4 bases and V by 4 bases; bases with no gene match: 11. CDR3 in DNA: TGCGCCAGCAGCCCCCGGCGACAGGGGGCAGGATACGAGCAGTACTTC. Encoded protein: CASSPRRQGAGYEQYF.

The rearrangement uses TRBV10-3 and TRBJ2-7; D remains ambiguous. Germline loops: CDR1 ENHRY, CDR2 SYGVKD. Trimming left V 6 bases short and J 4 bases short, with 7 bases between. The CDR3 has 11 residues. CDR3 amino acids: CAISSKYEQYF. The DNA for the CDR3 is TGTGCCATCAGCTCCAAGTACGAGCAGTACTTC.

This clonotype occurred many times. The chain has TRBV11-2 and TRBJ2-7; maybe TRBD2 (5 bases). Trimming left V 0 bases short and J 2 bases short, with 14 bases between. This CDR3 has 16 residues. CDR1 is SGHAT, CDR2 FQNNGV, per germline. The DNA of the CDR3 is TGTGCCAGCAGCTTAGAGGCGCGGGCCGCCGCCTACGAGCAGTACTTC. Translating it yields CASSLEARAAAYEQYF.

The chain couples TRBV20-1 to TRBJ2-7, with a weak D call TRBD2 (7 bases). Germline lookup yields CDR1 DFQATT and CDR2 SNEGSKA (reference sequence). The CDR3 is 17 residues long. V was clipped by 3 bases and J by 5 bases, with 26 bases between them. Here the CDR3 DNA reads TGCAGTGCTAGTTATCTGGGGGGGCAGGGGATGGTCCACGAGCAGTACTTC. Protein product: CSASYLGGQGMVHEQYF.

This clonotype came up many times. The chain combines TRBV5-1 with TRBJ2-7; D possibly corresponds to TRBD2 (6 bases). The CDR3 is 14 amino acids. The V gene lost 4 bases and the J gene lost 2 bases, with 13 bases spanning the gap. Germline assignment: CDR1 SGHRS and CDR2 YFSETQ. CDR3 sequence (DNA): TGCGCCAGCAGCCAGGGACTGGGGACCTACGAGCAGTACTTC. Its translation: CASSQGLGTYEQYF.

This clonotype was counted many times. The rearrangement joins TRBV4-1 to TRBJ1-1, with D unclear. In germline, CDR1 is MGHRA, CDR2 YSYEKL. This CDR3 region has 15 residues. V was shortened by 4 bases and J by 6 bases, with 18 bases between the two germline ends. Here the CDR3 reads CASSPASGGRAEAFF. In DNA form, the CDR3 reads TGCGCCAGCAGCCCCGCCTCAGGCGGAAGGGCTGAAGCTTTCTTT.

Ten or more counts support this clonotype. This chain links TRBV20-1 with TRBJ1-1; D uncertain. Germline V gene lookup returns CDR1 DFQATT and CDR2 SNEGSKA (reference sequence). Deletions cut 3 bases from V and 1 base from J, with 12 bases between. The CDR3 is 14 residues long. The CDR3 region has the DNA TGCAGTGCTAGGACTCCTGAATGGAACACTGAAGCTTTCTTT. This gives the protein CSARTPEWNTEAFF.

This clonotype was found many times. This rearrangement joins TRBV28 to TRBJ1-1; the D gene is possibly TRBD1 (5 bases). The CDR3 runs to 15 residues. Germline CDR1 reads MDHEN; CDR2 reads SYDVKM. Trimming removed 4 bases from V and 0 bases from J, with 12 bases in between. The CDR3 coding sequence is TGTGCCAGCAGTTCCCCGACAGCCATGAACACTGAAGCTTTCTTT. The encoded protein is CASSSPTAMNTEAFF.

This clonotype was seen repeatedly, ten times or more. This chain links TRBV11-2 with TRBJ2-2; TRBD2 matches at 9 bases. Germline CDR1 and CDR2: SGHAT and FQNNGV. The V and J ends lost 8 bases and 5 bases, in that order; junction bases with no gene match: 15. This CDR3 region has 17 residues. The CDR3 sequence: CASSPISGRSLTGELFF. The CDR3 DNA reads TGTGCCAGCTCTCCGATTAGCGGGAGAAGTCTGACCGGGGAGCTGTTTTTT.

This chain joins TRBV11-2 and TRBJ2-5, with TRBD2 matching over 11 bases. Trimming cost V 5 bases and J 5 bases; bases outside gene matches: 10. The CDR3 covers 16 residues. The germline V gene has CDR1 SGHAT and CDR2 FQNNGV. This chain's CDR3 is CASSPPTSGERETQYF. The CDR3 bases are TGTGCCAGCAGCCCCCCGACTAGCGGGGAGAGGGAGACCCAGTACTTC.